This T cell receptor beta chain was obtained from a study of shared clonotypes between healthy human individuals. Overall study findings and caveats: Sharing across several donors was seen in around 5% of naive CD4 clonotypes.

CD45RO-negative CD8 cells positively selected for CCR7 made up the naive population, which excluded terminally differentiated effector memory CD45RA+ cells. Every contributor of samples was a Caucasian grown-up residing in Nashville, Tennessee. As to this clone: Its target is not known.

Germline V gives CDR1 SQVTM, CDR2 ANQGSEA. This CDR3 spans 14 amino acids. V lost 0 bases and J 11 bases, leaving 18 bases between the germline ends. Measured with immunoSEQ multiplex PCR; TCRdb has only the in-frame clones, and not every one. This sample has approximately 1.9 million clones; about 94% occur once, and the top ten carry around 1.8%. This clonotype originated in a man younger than 30 in good health. Some clones in this sample may be carry-over from other donors' samples. Sequenced material: naive CD8+ T cells from PBMCs. The chain recombines TRBV29-1 with TRBJ2-3; D is unclear. The CDR3 spells CSVEEGPTSFLQYF. DNA for the CDR3: TGCAGCGTTGAAGAGGGTCCAACCTCCTTTTTGCAGTATTTT.